The 14 T cell receptor beta chains presented below share a single source sample, sequenced in a study of shared clonotypes between healthy human individuals. The repertoire was sequenced with immunoSEQ multiplex PCR; TCRdb's copy has only in-frame clones and lacks some. Here the sample spans roughly 2.1 million clones, 85% to 95% being singletons. Naive CD8 isolation took CD45RO-negative cells positively selected for CCR7 and excluded terminally differentiated effector memory CD45RA+ cells. The sequenced sample was naive CD8+ T cells from PBMCs. The receptors were sampled from a man between 18 and 35 years old in good health. Some clones in this sample may be carry-over from other donors' samples.

The rearrangement uses TRBV27 and TRBJ2-7; 8 nucleotides line up with TRBD1. Germline trimming cut 0 bases from V and 2 bases from J; bases unmatched to any gene: 9. This CDR3 region has 17 residues. The V gene's germline CDR1 is MNHEY and CDR2 SMNVEV (reference sequence). This CDR3 is CASSLSPGTGKTYEQYF. The CDR3, as DNA: TGTGCCAGCAGTTTATCTCCCGGGACAGGTAAAACCTACGAGCAGTACTTC.

The CDR3 DNA follows: TGTGCCAGTATTCCCACCCCTCACCGTAGCACAGATACGCAGTATTTT. Amino acid sequence: CASIPTPHRSTDTQYF. V usage is TRBV19 and J usage is TRBJ2-3; D is undetermined. The CDR3 contains 16 residues. Trimming left V 7 bases short and J 0 bases short, with 17 bases between. Germline V lookup: CDR1 LNHDA, CDR2 SQIVND (reference sequence).

The chain links TRBV27 to TRBJ2-3, with D tentatively TRBD2 (7 bases). Germline V CDR1 and CDR2: MNHEY, SMNVEV (reference sequence). The CDR3 loop spans 15 amino acids. With 3 bases removed from V and 4 bases from J, the gap between germline ends came to 14 bases. This chain's CDR3 is CASSFEGGGPDTQYF. CDR3 sequence (DNA): TGTGCCAGCAGTTTCGAGGGAGGGGGGCCAGATACGCAGTATTTT.

The chain has TRBV7-9 and TRBJ2-1, with D possibly matching TRBD2 (6 bases). Germline values: CDR1 SEHNR, CDR2 FQNEAQ (reference sequence). The CDR3 extends over 12 amino acids. Deletions cut 11 bases from V and 10 bases from J, with 18 bases between. In nucleotides, the CDR3 is TGTGCCGCCCCGGGGCTTAGCGGAGAGCAGTTCTTC. As protein: CAAPGLSGEQFF. Variable domain in full (rest from reference TRBV7-9 and TRBJ2-1): DTGVSQNPRHKITKRGQNVTFRCDPISEHNRLYWYRQTLGQGPEFLTYFQNEAQLEKSRLLSDRFSAERPKGSFSTLEIQRTEQGDSAMYLCAAPGLSGEQFFGPGTRLTVL.

This clone was counted a few times. V usage is TRBV10-2 and J usage is TRBJ1-2, with D unresolved. This CDR3 contains 13 residues. V shed 1 base and J shed 8 bases, with 11 bases lying between them. CDR1 is WSHSY, CDR2 SAAADI, per germline. CDR3 bases: TGCGCCAGCAGTGAGTTTCGAGGTGGGGGCTACACCTTC. Protein: CASSEFRGGGYTF.

V usage is TRBV28 and J usage is TRBJ1-2; 10 bases match TRBD1. V dropped 6 bases and J dropped 7; count of bases not matched to a gene: 5. Germline V gene sequence: CDR1 MDHEN, CDR2 SYDVKM. The CDR3 length is 13 residues. CDR3 bases: TGTGCCAGCAGATGGACAGGGGGGATTGGCTACACCTTC. Translated: CASRWTGGIGYTF.

The CDR3 here is CASSLSEPQSTDTQYF. In DNA, the CDR3 is TGTGCCAGCAGTTTGTCGGAACCGCAAAGCACAGATACGCAGTATTTT. The gene calls are TRBV28 and TRBJ2-3, with D unclear. V was clipped by 3 bases and J by 0 bases, with 13 bases between them. The CDR3 contains 16 residues. Germline values: CDR1 MDHEN, CDR2 SYDVKM.

The V gene is TRBV4-1, the J gene TRBJ2-7; 8 bases map to TRBD2. The V gene end was trimmed by 2 bases and the J gene end by 7 bases; junction bases not matched to a gene: 13. Germline CDR1 is MGHRA and CDR2 is YSYEKL. The CDR3 covers 16 residues. CDR3 bases: TGCGCCAGCAGCCAATTCCCGGGACTAGGGAGGGGTGAGCAGTACTTC. Its translation is CASSQFPGLGRGEQYF.

The chain carries TRBV4-1 and TRBJ2-7; weak D call: TRBD2 (6 bases). V lost 0 bases and J lost 3, with 12 bases in between. From germline, CDR1 is MGHRA and CDR2 YSYEKL. The CDR3 is 15 amino acids. Here the CDR3 reads CASSQDGGSGYEQYF. In nucleotides, the CDR3 is TGCGCCAGCAGCCAAGATGGGGGGAGCGGCTACGAGCAGTACTTC.

The chain couples TRBV25-1 to TRBJ2-5; possibly TRBD2 for D (6 bases). The CDR3 loop spans 15 amino acids. Between the trimmed V and J ends, which lost 4 bases and 3 bases, there was a span of 15 bases. The germline gives CDR1 MGHDK, CDR2 SYGVNS. The CDR3 loop reads CASSVLGGVEETQYF. The DNA for the CDR3 is TGTGCCAGCAGTGTGCTGGGAGGAGTGGAAGAGACCCAGTACTTC.

The chain has TRBV19 and TRBJ2-2, with TRBD1 as a possible D gene (5 bases). In germline, CDR1 is LNHDA, CDR2 SQIVND (reference sequence). Deletions cut 7 bases from V and 2 bases from J, with 11 bases between. This CDR3 comprises 14 residues. The CDR3 nucleotides are TGTGCCAGTATCAGGGCAGCAAACACCGGGGAGCTGTTTTTT. It specifies CASIRAANTGELFF.

The chain carries TRBV7-8 and TRBJ2-7; D not certain. Deletions cut 1 base from V and 7 bases from J, with 17 bases between. Per the germline V gene, CDR1 is SGHVS and CDR2 is FQNEAQ. CDR3 length: 15 residues. In DNA, the CDR3 is TGTGCCAGCAGCTTAGAATATACGAGTATGGGAGAGCAGTACTTC. Translating it yields CASSLEYTSMGEQYF.

This clone was counted once. The chain employs TRBV28 and TRBJ2-1; 7 bases match TRBD2. Germline V lookup: CDR1 MDHEN, CDR2 SYDVKM. J lost 4 bases, V lost 6 bases, and 9 bases had no gene match. The CDR3 spans 15 residues. CDR3 loop: CASRLGLGGYNEQFF. DNA of the CDR3: TGTGCCAGCAGACTCGGACTAGGAGGTTACAATGAGCAGTTCTTC. The full variable domain, its missing parts supplied by reference TRBV28 and TRBJ2-1, is DVKVTQSSRYLVKRTGEKVFLECVQDMDHENMFWYRQDPGLGLRLIYFSYDVKMKEKGDIPEGYSVSREKKERFSLILESASTNQTSMYLCASRLGLGGYNEQFFGPGTRLTVL.

This rearrangement joins TRBV5-4 to TRBJ2-1; 10 bases line up with TRBD2. The J segment lost 7 bases and the V segment lost 2 bases, leaving 6 bases of the junction unmatched. The germline V gene encodes CDR1 SGHNT and CDR2 YYREEE (reference sequence). CDR3 size: 15 residues. CDR3 bases: TGTGCCAGCAGCTTCATCCTAGCGGGAGTTAATGAGCAGTTCTTC. This sequence encodes CASSFILAGVNEQFF.